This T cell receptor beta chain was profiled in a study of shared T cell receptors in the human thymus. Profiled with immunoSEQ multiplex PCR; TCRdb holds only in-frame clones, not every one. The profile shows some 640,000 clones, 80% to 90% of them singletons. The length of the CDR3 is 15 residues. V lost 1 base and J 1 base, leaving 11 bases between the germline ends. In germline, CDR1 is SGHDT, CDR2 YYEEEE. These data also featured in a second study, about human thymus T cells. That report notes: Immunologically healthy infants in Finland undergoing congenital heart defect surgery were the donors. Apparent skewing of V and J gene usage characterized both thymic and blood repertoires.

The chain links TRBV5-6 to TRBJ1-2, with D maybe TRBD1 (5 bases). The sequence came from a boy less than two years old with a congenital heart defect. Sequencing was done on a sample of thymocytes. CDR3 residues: CASSLRGWVNYGYTF. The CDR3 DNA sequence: TGTGCCAGCAGCTTGCGGGGGTGGGTTAACTATGGCTACACCTTC. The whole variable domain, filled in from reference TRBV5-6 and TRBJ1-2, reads DAGVTQSPTHLIKTRGQQVTLRCSPKSGHDTVSWYQQALGQGPQFIFQYYEEEERQRGNFPDRFSGHQFPNYSSELNVNALLLGDSALYLCASSLRGWVNYGYTFGSGTRLTVV.